This TCR beta chain was observed in a study of OX40 agonist ivuxolimab in advanced cancers. Study as a whole: Ivuxolimab, an agonistic anti-OX40 (CD134) antibody, was given to patients. General study points: Average numbers of expanded clones were greater in CD8+ T cells than in CD4+.

The CDR3 has 15 amino acids. From germline, CDR1 is MNHEY and CDR2 SMNVEV (reference sequence). V trimming: 5 bases; J trimming: 3 bases; junction bases outside the gene matches: 3. About this clone itself: Its specificity is not known.

The method was immunoSEQ multiplex PCR; TCRdb's version includes in-frame clones alone and lacks a portion of them. The sample has some 100,000 clones, 85% to 90% seen once; the top ten hold roughly 2.1%. The clonotype was recovered from an adult with an advanced solid tumor such as melanoma, head and neck, liver or kidney cancer. J is TRBJ2-1 and V is TRBV27; 11 nucleotides match TRBD2. The sample was CD4+ or CD8+ T cells sorted from blood, taken in a trial of the OX40 agonist ivuxolimab. The CDR3 reads CASSKLAGDYNEQFF. CDR3 nucleotide sequence: TGTGCCAGCAGTAAACTAGCGGGAGACTACAATGAGCAGTTCTTC.